Given below is one T cell receptor (beta chain) in context. Antigen specificity is unknown. These data belong to a study of T cell responses to AZD1222 COVID-19 vaccine. Whole-study findings and limits: Spike as a whole was targeted by vaccine-associated CD4 TCRs, dominant at 160-218 and 743-854. Nearly half of spike-specific TCRs reportedly target unmutated variant regions. No day 14 peak samples; only post-peak repertoires were characterized. Donors were mostly white British, more females; clonal diversity possibly underestimated.

The table came from immunoSEQ multiplex PCR; TCRdb's copy has only in-frame clones and leaves some out. The sample yields 100,000 to 150,000 clones, 75% to 90% seen once. The CDR3 is 12 residues long. The V end was cut by 7 bases, the J end by 12 bases, with 18 bases between. The TCR was taken from an adult in good health. The chain joins TRBV12-3 or TRBV12-4 to TRBJ1-1; no definite D call. The starting material was peripheral blood, obtained on day 0 of AZD1222 vaccination. The CDR3 here is CASTMSAGGPFF. The DNA of the CDR3 is TGTGCCAGCACTATGTCTGCGGGCGGGCCTTTCTTT.